The 25 T cell receptor beta chains presented below share a single source sample, sequenced in a study of technical replicates of blood from several donors. The data were produced by immunoSEQ multiplex PCR, yet TCRdb's version contains in-frame clones alone and is incomplete. Of about 100,000 clones detected, roughly 95% appear once; the ten largest clones hold approximately 0.2%. The specimen was T cells isolated from PBMCs. The receptors stem from a human donor in good health.

This rearrangement joins TRBV19 to TRBJ1-1, with 10 bases identical to TRBD1. V was pared by 4 bases and J by 5 bases, with 7 bases of the junction left unmatched. CDR1 is LNHDA, CDR2 SQIVND, per germline (reference sequence). This CDR3 is 15 amino acids long. The CDR3 spells CASSTRRDRGTEAFF. The DNA of the CDR3 is TGTGCCAGTAGTACCAGAAGGGACAGGGGAACTGAAGCTTTCTTT. Supplemented by reference TRBV19 and TRBJ1-1, the full variable domain reads DGGITQSPKYLFRKEGQNVTLSCEQNLNHDAMYWYRQDPGQGLRLIYYSQIVNDFQKGDIAEGYSVSREKKESFPLTVTSAQKNPTAFYLCASSTRRDRGTEAFFGQGTRLTVV.

This chain joins TRBV6-4 and TRBJ1-2, with D possibly being TRBD1 (5 bases). V was cut by 1 base and J by 6 bases, with 12 bases left in between. Looked up from germline, CDR1 is MRHNA and CDR2 is SNTAGT. The CDR3 runs to 14 residues. In DNA form, the CDR3 reads TGTGCCAGCAGTGACTTGGGCAGGGCCAATGGCTACACCTTC. It yields the protein CASSDLGRANGYTF.

Of note for this clone: The junction and the germline gene differ at one end; a read error may be behind it. This chain uses TRBV5-3 with TRBJ2-3; 10 bases line up with TRBD2. TRBV5-3 is an open reading frame whose function is uncertain. This CDR3 has 13 amino acids. CDR3 in DNA: TGCCACCGGACTAGCGGATGCACAGATACGCAGTATTTT. Its protein is CHRTSGCTDTQYF.

This clone was seen once. V and J are TRBV19 and TRBJ2-7; the D is unclear. The CDR3 length is 12 residues. Germline V CDR1 and CDR2: LNHDA, SQIVND (reference sequence). Trimming took off 3 bases at V and 3 bases at J, with 6 bases between the two ends. The DNA of the CDR3 is TGTGCCAGTAGTATGAGAAGCTACGAGCAGTACTTC. Its protein is CASSMRSYEQYF.

This chain joins TRBV18 and TRBJ1-1; 8 bases are shared with TRBD1. Germline-derived CDR1 and CDR2 are KGHSH and LQKENI. With V trimmed by 5 bases and J by 1 base, 3 bases remained unmatched. CDR3 length: 14 amino acids. The CDR3 DNA reads TGTGCCAGCTCATTAGGACAGGGGAACACTGAAGCTTTCTTT. It encodes CASSLGQGNTEAFF. The variable domain in full, completed from reference TRBV18 and TRBJ1-1, reads NAGVMQNPRHLVRRRGQEARLRCSPMKGHSHVYWYRQLPEEGLKFMVYLQKENIIDESGMPKERFSAEFPKEGPSILRIQQVVRGDSAAYFCASSLGQGNTEAFFGQGTRLTVV.

The chain joins TRBV5-1 to TRBJ2-1, with a weak D call TRBD1 (6 bases). V was cut by 0 bases and J by 10 bases, with 8 bases left in between. CDR1 is SGHRS and CDR2 is YFSETQ in the germline V gene. This CDR3 spans 12 amino acids. The CDR3 loop is CASSLGQVEQFF. The DNA for the CDR3 is TGCGCCAGCAGCTTGGGACAGGTCGAGCAGTTCTTC.

V usage is TRBV6-5 and J usage is TRBJ2-6; TRBD2 is a possible D gene (5 bases). Germline lookup yields CDR1 MNHEY and CDR2 SVGAGI. CDR3 size: 15 residues. Trimming removed 3 bases from V and 4 bases from J, with 10 bases in between. The CDR3 protein is CASSYGGSGANVLTF. The DNA of the CDR3 is TGTGCCAGCAGTTATGGCGGGTCCGGGGCCAACGTCCTGACTTTC.

V usage is TRBV28 and J usage is TRBJ2-1; possible D gene TRBD2, 6 bases. CDR1 MDHEN and CDR2 SYDVKM come from the germline V gene. V lost 3 bases and J 4 bases, leaving 16 bases between the germline ends. The CDR3 has 16 residues. The CDR3 DNA reads as TGTGCCAGCAGTTTGGGGGGTATAGGCCCTTACAATGAGCAGTTCTTC. As protein: CASSLGGIGPYNEQFF.

The J gene is TRBJ2-7, the V gene TRBV7-2; possibly TRBD1 for D (5 bases). The CDR3 covers 14 residues. Germline V CDR1 and CDR2: SGHTA, FQGNSA. Trimming took 1 base from V and 2 from J, leaving 9 bases between them. CDR3 coding DNA: TGTGCCAGCAGCTTAGTGACAGCCGCCTACGAGCAGTACTTC. Encoded protein: CASSLVTAAYEQYF.

The chain links TRBV27 to TRBJ2-7; TRBD1 is a possible D gene (5 bases). V lost 3 bases to trimming and J lost 4 bases, with 13 bases between them. This CDR3 is built from 14 residues. Per the germline V gene, CDR1 is MNHEY and CDR2 is SMNVEV (reference sequence). The CDR3 DNA reads as TGTGCCAGCAGTTTTGGACACCCGAGATACGAGCAGTACTTC. This sequence encodes CASSFGHPRYEQYF.

The CDR3 protein is CASSIAGSQGAEQYF. Here the CDR3 DNA reads TGTGCCAGTAGTATAGCCGGCTCTCAGGGGGCCGAGCAGTACTTC. The chain links TRBV19 to TRBJ2-7, with 8 positions matching TRBD1. Unmatched junction bases numbered 8, after V lost 1 base and J lost 6 bases. CDR3 size: 15 residues. Germline V lookup: CDR1 LNHDA, CDR2 SQIVND (reference sequence).

The chain has TRBV15 and TRBJ2-2; D is possibly TRBD1 (5 bases). V was clipped by 1 base and J by 3 bases, with 9 bases between them. In germline, CDR1 is LNHNV, CDR2 YYDKDF (reference sequence). The CDR3 has 15 amino acids. This chain's CDR3 is CATSRARQYTGELFF. The DNA for the CDR3 is TGTGCCACCAGCAGAGCTCGACAGTACACCGGGGAGCTGTTTTTT.

J is TRBJ2-1 and V is TRBV2; 7 positions agree with TRBD2. This CDR3 has 19 residues. The germline gives CDR1 SNHLY, CDR2 FYNNEI. Trimming removed 2 bases from V and 8 bases from J; junction bases left unmatched: 21. The CDR3 nucleotides are TGTGCCAGCAGTGAAAGCTCGGGTTGGCCTAGCGGCCTCACCCATGAGCAGTTCTTC. Translating gives CASSESSGWPSGLTHEQFF.

V is TRBV5-1 and J is TRBJ2-6; D unresolved. V lost 7 bases, J lost 10 bases, and 9 bases lay in between. This CDR3 is built from 11 residues. CDR1 is SGHRS and CDR2 is YFSETQ in the germline V gene. The CDR3 region is CASGPGNVLTF. As DNA, the CDR3 is TGCGCCAGCGGTCCAGGAAACGTCCTGACTTTC. Complete variable domain (other parts from reference TRBV5-1 and TRBJ2-6): KAGVTQTPRYLIKTRGQQVTLSCSPISGHRSVSWYQQTPGQGLQFLFEYFSETQRNKGNFPGRFSGRQFSNSRSEMNVSTLELGDSALYLCASGPGNVLTFGAGSRLTVL.

V usage is TRBV2 and J usage is TRBJ2-5; 14 nucleotides agree with TRBD2. In germline, CDR1 is SNHLY, CDR2 FYNNEI. V lost 1 base, J lost 5 bases, and 3 bases stayed unmatched. The CDR3 extends over 16 amino acids. The DNA for the CDR3 is TGTGCCAGCAGTGAAGGGACTAGCGGGAGGAGGGAGACCCAGTACTTC. Its protein is CASSEGTSGRRETQYF.

The chain recombines TRBV7-8 with TRBJ2-7; D is perhaps TRBD1 (5 bases). The CDR3 totals 10 residues. Per germline, CDR1 SGHVS and CDR2 FQNEAQ. V gave up 11 bases and J gave up 6 bases, with 11 bases separating them. The CDR3 sequence is CADSYREQYF. CDR3 coding DNA: TGTGCCGACAGCTATCGCGAGCAGTACTTC.

The CDR3 sequence: CASSFERGDTDTQYF. The CDR3 bases are TGTGCCAGCAGCTTTGAGCGGGGGGACACAGATACGCAGTATTTT. The chain employs TRBV7-3 and TRBJ2-3; 9 nucleotides agree with TRBD2. The CDR3 totals 15 residues. Germline loops: CDR1 SGHTA, CDR2 FQGTGA. With 3 bases clipped from V and 2 bases from J, the junction kept 3 bases outside the gene matches.

This clone was seen just once. The chain has TRBV7-6 and TRBJ2-7, with TRBD1 matching over 8 bases. V lost 4 bases, J lost 4 bases, and 6 bases stayed unmatched. Germline V gives CDR1 SGHVS, CDR2 FNYEAQ. CDR3 size: 14 residues. Here the CDR3 DNA reads TGTGCCAGCAGCTCCTCAGGGGGCGGATACGAGCAGTACTTC. Amino acid sequence: CASSSSGGGYEQYF.

The chain employs TRBV5-1 and TRBJ1-6; no reliable D call. Germline V CDR1 and CDR2: SGHRS, YFSETQ. The CDR3 consists of 12 residues. The V gene lost 4 bases and the J gene lost 14 bases, with 13 bases spanning the gap. The CDR3 DNA reads as TGCGCCAGCAGCCAGGAGGGTAGGTCCCTCCACTTT. Encoded protein: CASSQEGRSLHF.

The chain carries TRBV7-9 and TRBJ1-1; weak D call: TRBD1 (5 bases). The CDR3 is 13 residues long. The V gene lost 5 bases and the J gene lost 8 bases, with 15 bases spanning the gap. Germline V gene data show CDR1 as SEHNR and CDR2 as FQNEAQ (reference sequence). CDR3 in amino acids: CASSPDPQGEAFF. CDR3 nucleotide sequence: TGTGCCAGCAGCCCCGACCCCCAGGGAGAAGCTTTCTTT.

The rearrangement joins TRBV28 to TRBJ2-1; D is uncertain. There are 14 residues in the CDR3. The germline V and J ends were trimmed by 6 bases and 6 bases, with 15 bases remaining between them. Germline V CDR1 and CDR2: MDHEN, SYDVKM. The CDR3 nucleotides are TGTGCCAGCAGCTTCAGTCTTTCTCTCAATGAGCAGTTCTTC. It encodes CASSFSLSLNEQFF. Variable domain in full (rest from reference TRBV28 and TRBJ2-1): DVKVTQSSRYLVKRTGEKVFLECVQDMDHENMFWYRQDPGLGLRLIYFSYDVKMKEKGDIPEGYSVSREKKERFSLILESASTNQTSMYLCASSFSLSLNEQFFGPGTRLTVL.

Notes on this clone: At one boundary the junction diverges from the germline segment, which might be a read error. The chain combines TRBV7-7 with TRBJ2-2; 13 nucleotides line up with TRBD2. The germline CDR1 and CDR2 sequences are SSHAT and FNYEAQ (reference sequence). The CDR3 loop spans 17 amino acids. For the CDR3, the DNA is TGTGCTAGCAGCACCGACGGACTAGCGGGGGCCACCGGGGAGCTGTTTTTT. It yields the protein CASSTDGLAGATGELFF.

The chain couples TRBV7-2 to TRBJ2-1, with TRBD2 identical over 8 bases. The V and J ends lost 6 bases and 1 base, in that order; junction bases with no gene match: 5. The V gene's germline CDR1 is SGHTA and CDR2 FQGNSA. This CDR3 has 15 residues. Here the CDR3 DNA reads TGTGCCAGCAGATATAGCGGGACATCCTACAATGAGCAGTTCTTC. Its protein product is CASRYSGTSYNEQFF.

This chain joins TRBV6-1 and TRBJ1-2; no clear D gene. CDR1 and CDR2 from the germline V gene are MNHNS and SASEGT. The ends were cut back, 2 bases at V and 4 bases at J, with 8 bases in the middle. The length of the CDR3 is 13 residues. The DNA for the CDR3 is TGTGCCAGCAGTGAAAATTACAGCTATGGCTACACCTTC. Its protein product is CASSENYSYGYTF.

The chain employs TRBV28 and TRBJ1-5; 7 nucleotides match TRBD1. There are 14 residues in the CDR3. CDR1 and CDR2 (germline): MDHEN, SYDVKM. V lost 6 bases and J lost 1; bases outside the gene matches: 3. The CDR3 protein is CASSPGQSNQPQHF. DNA of the CDR3: TGTGCCAGCAGCCCGGGACAGAGCAATCAGCCCCAGCATTTT.